These T cell receptor beta chains were read from a single sample in a study of CD8+ T cells in alopecia areata. Only in-frame clones appear in the TCRdb table, and some are missing; sequencing was by immunoSEQ multiplex PCR. The data contain 190,000 or so clones, under 60% of them singletons. Sample: CD8+ T cells sorted from blood, taken at week 24, from a patient treated with tofacitinib. These TCRs come from a human donor with alopecia areata. Both conserved end residues are part of each CDR3. Fields, in order: CDR3 protein, CDR3 DNA, J gene, D gene, V gene, clone size. D genes are given only for firm matches. A row's size may be missing; if present it is once, few, many or a size class.

CASSETGEWETQYF TGTGCCAGCAGTGAAACTGGAGAGTGGGAGACCCAGTACTTC TRBJ2-5 . TRBV2 .
CASSPYRSEPSGANVLTF TGTGCCAGCAGCCCGTACAGGTCCGAACCCTCTGGGGCCAACGTCCTGACTTTC TRBJ2-6 . TRBV7-9 few
CASSLGEGEQYF TGTGCCAGCAGCTTAGGAGAGGGCGAGCAGTACTTC TRBJ2-7 . TRBV7-6 .
CASSDSLGPAFF TGTGCCAGCAGTGACTCGTTGGGACCAGCTTTCTTT TRBJ1-1 . TRBV6-4 .
CASSLTGGSTDTQYF TGTGCCAGCAGCTTGACAGGGGGTAGCACAGATACGCAGTATTTT TRBJ2-3 TRBD1 TRBV7-2 few
CASSLGDPNTGELFF TGCGCCAGCAGCTTAGGGGACCCGAACACCGGGGAGCTGTTTTTT TRBJ2-2 . TRBV5-1 .
CSADGGSNTEAFF TGCAGCGCGGATGGGGGCTCCAACACTGAAGCTTTCTTT TRBJ1-1 . TRBV29-1 .
CASSPSAKNIQYF TGTGCCAGCAGTCCGTCAGCCAAAAACATTCAGTACTTC TRBJ2-4 . TRBV27 few
CASSLVLAGAGETQYF TGTGCCAGCAGCTTAGTACTAGCGGGGGCAGGGGAGACCCAGTACTTC TRBJ2-5 TRBD2 TRBV7-8 .
CASPEGDTQYF TGCGCCAGTCCCGAGGGAGATACGCAGTATTTT TRBJ2-3 . TRBV4-1 once
CASIDKPGANNEQFF TGTGCCAGCATCGACAAACCGGGGGCCAACAATGAGCAGTTCTTC TRBJ2-1 . TRBV2 .
CASSYDGELFF TGTGCCAGCAGTTACGATGGGGAGCTGTTTTTT TRBJ2-2 . TRBV6-5 .
CSLQGNTEAFF TGCAGCCTCCAGGGGAACACTGAAGCTTTCTTT TRBJ1-1 . TRBV20-1 .
CSVPGTAEETQYF TGCAGCGTTCCCGGGACGGCCGAAGAGACCCAGTACTTC TRBJ2-5 . TRBV29-1 .
CASSFYFRGSTDPYEQYF TGTGCCAGCAGCTTTTATTTTAGAGGTAGTACCGACCCGTACGAGCAGTACTTC TRBJ2-7 . TRBV5-8 .
CASSLKVSPGVGSPLHF TGTGCCAGCAGTTTAAAAGTCTCCCCAGGGGTCGGTTCACCCCTCCACTTT TRBJ1-6 . TRBV27 .
CASSLHPNTEAFF TGTGCCAGCAGCTTACACCCGAACACTGAAGCTTTCTTT TRBJ1-1 . TRBV7-8 .
CSVEIPPYEQYF TGCAGCGTTGAGATCCCCCCCTACGAGCAGTACTTC TRBJ2-7 . TRBV29-1 .
CASSYSGTGNSPLHF TGTGCCAGCAGTTACTCCGGGACAGGGAATTCACCCCTCCACTTT TRBJ1-6 TRBD1 TRBV27 .
CASSLGGTGELFF TGTGCCAGCAGCTTAGGGGGGACCGGGGAGCTGTTTTTT TRBJ2-2 . TRBV11-2 .
CASSGNGYTF TGTGCCAGCAGCGGGAATGGCTACACCTTC TRBJ1-2 . TRBV9 .
CSATGSGGYTF TGCAGTGCTACAGGGTCAGGCGGCTACACCTTC TRBJ1-2 . TRBV20-1 .
CASSRTGSRETQYF TGTGCCAGTAGCCGGACAGGGTCGCGGGAGACCCAGTACTTC TRBJ2-5 TRBD1 TRBV19 once
CASSPRQVSYGYTF TGTGCCAGCAGCCCACGACAGGTTTCGTATGGCTACACCTTC TRBJ1-2 . TRBV5-6 few
CASSLGQAGGPGNEQFF TGTGCCAGCAGCTTAGGTCAAGCGGGGGGGCCAGGCAATGAGCAGTTCTTC TRBJ2-1 TRBD2 TRBV13 .
CASSILHRSEQYF TGTGCCAGTAGTATACTCCACAGGTCCGAGCAGTACTTC TRBJ2-7 . TRBV19 .
CSAHYQRDRGTYEQYF TGCAGCGCCCATTATCAGCGGGACAGGGGGACCTACGAGCAGTACTTC TRBJ2-7 TRBD1 TRBV29-1 .
CAWRGDRGSSGNTIYF TGTGCCTGGAGGGGAGACAGGGGGAGCTCTGGAAACACCATATATTTT TRBJ1-3 TRBD1 TRBV30 .